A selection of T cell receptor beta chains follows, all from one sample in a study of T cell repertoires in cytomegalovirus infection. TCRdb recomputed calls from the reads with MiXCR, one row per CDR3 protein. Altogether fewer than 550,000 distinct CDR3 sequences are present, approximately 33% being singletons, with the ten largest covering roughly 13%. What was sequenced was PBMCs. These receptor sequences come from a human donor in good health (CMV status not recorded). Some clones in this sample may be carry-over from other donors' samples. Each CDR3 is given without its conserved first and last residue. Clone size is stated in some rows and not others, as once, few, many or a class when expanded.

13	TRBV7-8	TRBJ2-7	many	ASSGRDRISYEQY
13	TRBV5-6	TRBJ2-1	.	ASSLLLAGGNEQF
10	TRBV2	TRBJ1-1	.	ASRPGPTEAF
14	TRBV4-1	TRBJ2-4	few	ASSYHRELAKNIQY
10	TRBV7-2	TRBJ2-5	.	ASSPELETQY
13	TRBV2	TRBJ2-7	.	ASSEGLAVTYEQY
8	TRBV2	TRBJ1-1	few	ASRGAVAF
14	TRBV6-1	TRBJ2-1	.	ASRLATLSSYNEQF
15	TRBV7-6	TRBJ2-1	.	ASSRDGQLNSYNEQF
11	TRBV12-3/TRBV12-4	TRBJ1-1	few	ASGDRGNTEAF
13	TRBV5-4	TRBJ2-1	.	ATIVEAGRDNEQF
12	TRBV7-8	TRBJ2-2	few	ASIKSRGTGELF
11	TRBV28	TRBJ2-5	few	ASTGDPKETQY
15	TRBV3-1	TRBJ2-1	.	ASSQEGGPSSYNEQF
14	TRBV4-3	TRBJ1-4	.	ASSQDLGPAYEKLF
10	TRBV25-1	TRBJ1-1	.	ASSDLTGGAF
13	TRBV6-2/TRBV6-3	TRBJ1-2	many	ASSSRDSKNYGYT
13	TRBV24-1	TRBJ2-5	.	ATSDSGTGGETQY
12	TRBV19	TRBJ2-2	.	ASSIARDTGELF
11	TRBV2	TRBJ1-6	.	ASIGRQNSPLH
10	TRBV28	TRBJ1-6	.	ASSSRESPLH
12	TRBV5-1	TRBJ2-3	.	ASSSNPGLDTQY
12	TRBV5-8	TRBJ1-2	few	ASSSWTANYGYT
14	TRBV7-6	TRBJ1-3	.	ASSSKDGFSGNTIY
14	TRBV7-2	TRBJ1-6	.	ASSSVIRGINSPLH
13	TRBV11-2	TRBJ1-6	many	ASSWGPERNSPLH
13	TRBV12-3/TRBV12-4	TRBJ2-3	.	ASSEGTSSRDTQY
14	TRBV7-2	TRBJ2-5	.	ASSLASGGAAETQY